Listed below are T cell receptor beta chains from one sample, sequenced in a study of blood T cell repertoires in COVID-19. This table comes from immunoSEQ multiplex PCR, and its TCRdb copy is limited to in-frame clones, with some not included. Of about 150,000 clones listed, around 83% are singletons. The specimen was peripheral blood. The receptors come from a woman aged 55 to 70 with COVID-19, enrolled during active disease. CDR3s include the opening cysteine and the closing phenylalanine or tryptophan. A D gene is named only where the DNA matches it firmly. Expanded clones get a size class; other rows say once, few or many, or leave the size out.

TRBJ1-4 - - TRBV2 CARSTARNEKLFF TGTGCCCGCTCGACAGCCCGCAATGAAAAACTGTTTTTT
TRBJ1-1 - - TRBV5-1 CASSFTGFSDTEAFF TGCGCCAGCAGTTTTACAGGGTTTTCGGACACTGAAGCTTTCTTT
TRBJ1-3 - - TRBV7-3 CASSLTSGVGNTIYF TGTGCCAGCAGCTTAACGTCCGGGGTCGGAAACACCATATATTTT
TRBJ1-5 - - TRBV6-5 CASRPGGQPQHF TGTGCCAGTCGGCCGGGGGGGCAGCCCCAGCATTTT
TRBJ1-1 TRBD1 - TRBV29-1 CSAWDRALGAFF TGCAGCGCCTGGGACAGGGCTTTAGGAGCTTTCTTT
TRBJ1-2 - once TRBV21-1 CASSKEGREVWNGYTF TGTGCCAGCAGCAAAGAGGGCAGGGAGGTTTGGAATGGCTACACCTTC
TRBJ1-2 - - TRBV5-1 CASSLATQGYGYTF TGCGCCAGCAGCTTGGCCACGCAGGGCTATGGCTACACCTTC
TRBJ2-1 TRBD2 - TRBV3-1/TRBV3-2 CASSQDNLSGSRAYNEQFF TGTGCCAGCAGCCAAGATAATCTGAGCGGGAGTAGGGCCTACAATGAGCAGTTCTTC
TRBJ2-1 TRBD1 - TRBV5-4 CASSSTRGNEQFF TGTGCCAGCTCGAGCACCAGGGGGAATGAGCAGTTCTTC
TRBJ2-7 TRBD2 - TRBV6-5 CASSQSGSSYEQYF TGTGCCAGCAGCCAAAGCGGGAGCTCCTACGAGCAGTACTTC
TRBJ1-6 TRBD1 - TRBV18 CASSPTQGADSPLHF TGTGCCAGCTCACCGACTCAGGGGGCAGATTCACCCCTCCACTTT
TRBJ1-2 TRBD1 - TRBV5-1 CASSTESDREGYTF TGCGCCAGCAGCACTGAAAGTGACAGGGAAGGCTACACCTTC
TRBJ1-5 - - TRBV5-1 CASSLKDNKVSNQPQHF TGCGCCAGCAGCTTGAAAGACAATAAGGTTAGCAATCAGCCCCAGCATTTT
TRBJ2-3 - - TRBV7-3 CASSPFGTDTQYF TGTGCCAGCAGCCCCTTTGGCACAGATACGCAGTATTTT
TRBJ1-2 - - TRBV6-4 CASSDSLRISF TGTGCCAGCAGTGACTCCTTGCGGATTAGCTTC
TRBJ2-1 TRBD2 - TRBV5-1 CASSLGQWEREGYNEQFF TGCGCCAGCAGCTTGGGTCAATGGGAGCGGGAGGGGTACAATGAGCAGTTCTTC
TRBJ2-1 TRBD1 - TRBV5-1 CASSGQGWNEQFF TGCGCCAGCTCTGGACAGGGCTGGAATGAGCAGTTCTTC
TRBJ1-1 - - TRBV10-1 CASSVGSTTEAFF TGCGCCAGCAGTGTGGGCTCCACCACTGAAGCTTTCTTT
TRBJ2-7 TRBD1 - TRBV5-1 CASSLGIKTTGQRYEQYF TGCGCCAGCAGCTTGGGAATCAAGACGACAGGGCAACGCTACGAGCAGTACTTC
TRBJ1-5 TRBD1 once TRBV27 CASSPSTGGGNQPQHF TGTGCCAGCAGTCCCTCGACAGGGGGAGGCAATCAGCCCCAGCATTTT
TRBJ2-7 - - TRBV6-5 CASKAVPHYEQYF TGTGCCAGCAAAGCCGTCCCTCACTACGAGCAGTACTTC
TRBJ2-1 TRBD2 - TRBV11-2 CASSLDLAGGYNEQFF TGTGCCAGCAGCTTAGATTTGGCGGGAGGGTACAATGAGCAGTTCTTC
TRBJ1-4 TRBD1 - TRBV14 CASSLTRQGRDEKLFF TGTGCCAGCAGCCTTACCCGACAGGGGAGGGATGAAAAACTGTTTTTT
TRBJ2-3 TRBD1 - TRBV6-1 CASSVLWQGAWDTQYF TGTGCCAGCAGTGTCCTCTGGCAGGGGGCATGGGATACGCAGTATTTT
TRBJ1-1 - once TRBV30 CAWSERRNTEAFF TGTGCCTGGAGTGAGAGGCGGAACACTGAAGCTTTCTTT
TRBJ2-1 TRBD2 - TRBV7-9 CASSFRTSGGDEQFF TGTGCCAGCAGCTTTCGGACTAGCGGTGGGGATGAGCAGTTCTTC
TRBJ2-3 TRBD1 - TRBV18 CASSPRGTGGASTDTQYF TGTGCCAGCTCACCACGGGGAACAGGGGGCGCGAGCACAGATACGCAGTATTTT
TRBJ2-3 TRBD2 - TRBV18 CASSPPRPSRLAGATDTQYF TGTGCCAGCTCACCACCGCGCCCTAGCCGACTAGCGGGGGCCACAGATACGCAGTATTTT
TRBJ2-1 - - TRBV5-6 CASSLQGGRDEQFF TGTGCCAGCAGCCTCCAGGGTGGCCGGGATGAGCAGTTCTTC
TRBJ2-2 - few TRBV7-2 CASARRGPIVGELFF TGTGCCAGCGCCCGGAGGGGGCCTATAGTCGGGGAGCTGTTTTTT
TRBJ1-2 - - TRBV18 CASSRGAPGEPYGYTF TGTGCCAGCTCGCGGGGGGCACCTGGAGAACCCTATGGCTACACCTTC
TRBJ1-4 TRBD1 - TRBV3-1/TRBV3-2 CASSPRGRNEKLFF TGTGCCAGCAGCCCTAGGGGGCGGAATGAAAAACTGTTTTTT
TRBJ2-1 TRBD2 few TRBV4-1 CASSQRLAEIAYNEQFF TGCGCCAGCAGCCAGAGACTAGCGGAAATCGCGTACAATGAGCAGTTCTTC
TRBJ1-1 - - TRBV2 CASRGVRGNTEAFF TGTGCCAGCCGGGGAGTCAGGGGGAACACTGAAGCTTTCTTT
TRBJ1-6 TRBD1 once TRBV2 CASGTGGLLNSPLHF TGTGCCAGCGGGACAGGGGGGCTTCTTAATTCACCCCTCCACTTT
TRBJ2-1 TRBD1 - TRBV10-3 CAISSGQFNEQFF TGTGCCATCAGCTCGGGACAGTTCAATGAGCAGTTCTTC
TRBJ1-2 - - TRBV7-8 CASSPIRGSYGYTF TGTGCCAGCAGCCCCATTCGGGGGTCCTATGGCTACACCTTC
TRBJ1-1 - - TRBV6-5 CASRPTGKGKKAFF TGTGCCAGCAGGCCTACAGGGAAGGGAAAAAAAGCTTTCTTT
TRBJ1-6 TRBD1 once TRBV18 CASSPPFGQGMGSPLHF TGTGCCAGCTCACCACCATTCGGACAGGGAATGGGATCACCCCTCCACTTT
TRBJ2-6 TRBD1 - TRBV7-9 CASSSRDRAGANVLTF TGTGCCAGCAGCTCCCGGGACAGGGCTGGGGCCAACGTCCTGACTTTC
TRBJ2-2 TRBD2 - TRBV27 CASSWGLAGNTGELFF TGTGCCAGCAGTTGGGGACTAGCGGGCAACACCGGGGAGCTGTTTTTT
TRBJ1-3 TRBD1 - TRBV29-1 CSVEVGGGGNTIYF TGCAGCGTTGAAGTTGGAGGGGGCGGAAACACCATATATTTT
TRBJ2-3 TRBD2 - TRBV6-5 CASSYLGSGRTDTQYF TGTGCCAGCAGTTACCTTGGAAGCGGGAGGACAGATACGCAGTATTTT
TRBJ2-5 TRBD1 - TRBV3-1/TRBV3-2 CASSLGTGIRETQYF TGTGCCAGCAGCCTTGGGACAGGCATCCGAGAGACCCAGTACTTC
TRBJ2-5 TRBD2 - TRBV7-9 CASIPHGGRGGETQYF TGTGCCAGCATACCCCATGGGGGACGCGGGGGGGAGACCCAGTACTTC
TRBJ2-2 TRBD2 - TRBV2 CATSSGRAHTGELFF TGTGCCACCTCTAGCGGGAGGGCGCACACCGGGGAGCTGTTTTTT
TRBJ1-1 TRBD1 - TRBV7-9 CASSLGTGTEAFF TGTGCCAGCAGCCTAGGGACAGGGACTGAAGCTTTCTTT
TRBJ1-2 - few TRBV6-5 CASSYSPQVWGYTF TGTGCCAGCAGTTACTCCCCCCAGGTGTGGGGCTACACCTTC
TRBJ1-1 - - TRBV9 CASSVVTEYTEAFF TGTGCCAGCAGCGTAGTGACAGAATACACTGAAGCTTTCTTT
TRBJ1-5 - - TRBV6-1 CASSEEGRGYQPQHF TGTGCCAGCAGTGAAGAAGGCAGGGGCTATCAGCCCCAGCATTTT
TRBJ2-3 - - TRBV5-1 CASSPRGGRTDTQYF TGCGCCAGCAGTCCCCGGGGAGGTCGCACAGATACGCAGTATTTT